This T cell receptor beta chain was recorded in a study of blood T cell repertoires in COVID-19. Study in general: Sites in the United States, Italy and Spain provided acute and convalescent COVID-19 samples.

The V end was cut by 3 bases, the J end by 5 bases, with 8 bases between. Germline CDR1 and CDR2: GTSNPN and SVGIG (reference sequence). The CDR3 loop spans 12 amino acids. The repertoire was sequenced with immunoSEQ multiplex PCR; TCRdb's copy has only in-frame clones and lacks some. The table includes 40,000 to 50,000 clones, roughly four fifths detected once. The TCR sequence derives from a woman between 65 and 79 years old with acute or convalescent COVID-19. The chain links TRBV30 to TRBJ1-3, with D possibly matching TRBD1 (5 bases). The sample comprised peripheral blood. The chain's CDR3 is CAWRGGRNTIYF. As DNA, the CDR3 is TGTGCCTGGAGGGGGGGGAGAAACACCATATATTTT.